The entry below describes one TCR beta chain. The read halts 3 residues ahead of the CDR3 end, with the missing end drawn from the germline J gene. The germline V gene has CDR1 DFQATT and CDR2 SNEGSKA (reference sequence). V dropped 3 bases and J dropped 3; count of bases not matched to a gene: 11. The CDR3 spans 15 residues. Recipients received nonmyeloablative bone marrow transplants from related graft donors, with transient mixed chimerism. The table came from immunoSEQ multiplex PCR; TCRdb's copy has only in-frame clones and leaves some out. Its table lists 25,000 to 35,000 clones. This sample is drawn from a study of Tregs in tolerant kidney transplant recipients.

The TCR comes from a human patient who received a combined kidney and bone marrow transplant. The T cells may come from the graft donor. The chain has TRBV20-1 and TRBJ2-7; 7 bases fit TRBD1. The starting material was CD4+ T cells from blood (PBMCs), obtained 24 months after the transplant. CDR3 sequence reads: CSASNPGQRSYEQYF. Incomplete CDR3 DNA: TGCAGTGCTAGTAACCCGGGACAGAGGAGCTACGAG.